This T cell receptor beta chain comes out of a study of blood T cell repertoires in COVID-19. The wider study: Acute-phase and convalescent COVID-19 samples originated in the United States, Italy and Spain. Sample material is recorded as cDNA or gDNA derived from T cells, B-cell-depleted T cells, or PBMCs.

In the authors' methods: Reference gene primers were amplified, and this amplification served to estimate nucleated cell counts. The assay was immunoSEQ multiplex PCR, and TCRdb's table has in-frame clones only and misses some. V, J and clone size are those of that table, while D and trimming were read from the DNA. The repertoire consists of tens of thousands of clones, with about 80% occurring once and the leading ten covering 26%. V lost 1 base to trimming and J lost 8 bases; unmatched junction nucleotides: 8. Germline CDR1 LGHNA, CDR2 YNFKEQ. CDR3 size: 16 residues. The origin of this receptor is a man in his fifties or sixties with active or convalescent COVID-19. Material for sequencing was peripheral blood. The rearrangement uses TRBV4-2 and TRBJ2-1; 10 bases line up with TRBD2. The CDR3 loop is CASSQGQSGGADEQFF. For the CDR3, the DNA is TGTGCCAGCAGCCAAGGTCAGAGCGGGGGGGCGGATGAGCAGTTCTTC.